What follows are 31 T cell receptor beta chains derived from one specimen sequenced in a study of T cells in women clearing cervical HPV infection. Repertoires were generated with immunoSEQ multiplex PCR, while TCRdb's copy carries only in-frame clones and drops some. The sample yields 30,000 or so clones, of which the top ten take up approximately 6.8%. Sequencing was carried out using blood buffy coat. All receptors come from a woman aged 18 to 69 with a cervical HPV16 infection that either progressed to CIN3+ or cleared (not recorded which).

Details on this clone: The read comes to an end 3 residues before the CDR3 does, leaving the germline J gene to fill in the end. This rearrangement joins TRBV5-1 to TRBJ2-7; a possible D gene is TRBD2 (7 bases). Germline loops: CDR1 SGHRS, CDR2 YFSETQ. Trimming cost V 0 bases and J 5 bases, with 15 bases left between them. The CDR3 is 15 amino acids. The CDR3 region is CASSLATGRAHEQYF. CDR3 DNA, as far as it was read: TGCGCCAGCAGCTTGGCAACAGGGAGGGCACACGAG. Full variable domain (remainder filled in from reference TRBV5-1 and TRBJ2-7): KAGVTQTPRYLIKTRGQQVTLSCSPISGHRSVSWYQQTPGQGLQFLFEYFSETQRNKGNFPGRFSGRQFSNSRSEMNVSTLELGDSALYLCASSLATGRAHEQYFGPGTRLTVT.

Worth noting for this clone: The read comes to an end 3 residues before the CDR3 does, leaving the germline J gene to fill in the end. This chain connects TRBV2 to TRBJ1-4; D may be TRBD1 (5 bases). This CDR3 has 15 amino acids. CDR1 is SNHLY and CDR2 is FYNNEI in the germline V gene. The V gene lost 3 bases and the J gene lost 6 bases, with 14 bases spanning the gap. The CDR3 loop is CASSEENGADEKLFF. CDR3 DNA, as far as it was read: TGTGCCAGCAGTGAGGAGAATGGGGCGGATGAAAAA.

CDR3 sequence reads: CASRTLAGAHNEQFF. The part of the CDR3 DNA that was read is TGTGCCAGCAGGACCCTAGCGGGGGCCCACAATGAG. The chain is built from TRBV27 and TRBJ2-1; 10 positions agree with TRBD2. The CDR3 goes on 3 residues after the read ends, and that part is filled in from the germline J gene. The CDR3 extends over 15 amino acids. J was trimmed by 5 bases and V by 6 bases; bases with no gene match: 7. From germline, CDR1 is MNHEY and CDR2 SMNVEV (reference sequence).

As to this clone: The read comes to an end 3 residues before the CDR3 does, leaving the germline J gene to fill in the end. V is TRBV6-2 or TRBV6-3 and J is TRBJ2-5; the D gene is possibly TRBD1 (5 bases). The ends were cut back, 7 bases at V and 0 bases at J, with 15 bases in the middle. Germline CDR1 and CDR2: MNHEY and SVGEGT. The CDR3 is 15 residues long. The CDR3 loop is CASNSDRTYQETQYF. The sequenced CDR3 bases are TGTGCCAGCAATTCAGACAGAACCTACCAAGAGACC.

On this clone: The observed sequence ends 3 residues before the CDR3 terminus, with the missing tail filled in from the germline J gene. The V gene is TRBV7-2, the J gene TRBJ1-2; the D is unclear. This CDR3 contains 13 residues. CDR1 SGHTA and CDR2 FQGNSA come from the germline V gene. This CDR3 reads CASSLMSSNDYTF. The covered CDR3 bases are TGTGCCAGCAGCCTAATGTCGTCGAATGAC.

Worth noting for this clone: With the read ending 3 residues before the CDR3 end, the germline J gene is used to fill in that end. This chain links TRBV13 with TRBJ2-7, with unresolved D. The CDR3 covers 12 residues. Germline values: CDR1 PRHDT, CDR2 FYEKMQ (reference sequence). Trimming removed 5 bases at V and 2 bases at J, with 7 bases between. The CDR3 sequence: CASSTRAYEQYF. The sequenced part of the CDR3 DNA is TGTGCCAGCAGCACCCGCGCCTACGAG.

Turning to this clone: The observed sequence ends 3 residues before the CDR3 terminus, with the missing tail filled in from the germline J gene. The chain has TRBV19 and TRBJ1-4; 9 nucleotides agree with TRBD1. The CDR3 totals 14 residues. With V trimmed by 3 bases and J by 7 bases, 3 bases remained unmatched. CDR1 is LNHDA and CDR2 is SQIVND in the germline V gene (reference sequence). The part of the CDR3 DNA that was read is TGTGCCAGTAGTATTGGGACAGGGCCTGAAAAA. It yields the protein CASSIGTGPEK. The complete CDR3 sequence is CASSIGTGPEKLFF.

With regard to this clone: The missing CDR3 end, 3 residues past where the read stops, is filled in from the germline J gene. The chain joins TRBV6-2 or TRBV6-3 to TRBJ1-1, with a tentative D call TRBD1 (5 bases). The CDR3 sequence is 13 residues long. V lost 4 bases and J lost 1, with 7 bases in between. Germline CDR1 and CDR2: MNHEY and SVGEGT. Partial CDR3 DNA: TGTGCCAGCAGTTTTAGGGGGAACACTGAA. Its protein product is CASSFRGNTE. The complete CDR3 protein is CASSFRGNTEAFF.

About this clone: The read stops 3 residues short of the end of the CDR3; the missing end is completed from the germline J gene. The chain is built from TRBV29-1 and TRBJ1-2; 9 bases align to TRBD1. CDR1 is SQVTM, CDR2 ANQGSEA, per germline. V was pared by 4 bases and J by 5 bases, with 2 bases of the junction left unmatched. This CDR3 comprises 12 residues. CDR3 region: CSVADRGYGYTF. The sequenced CDR3 bases are TGCAGCGTTGCCGACAGGGGGTATGGC.

On this clone itself: The read terminates 3 residues ahead of where the CDR3 ends, so the germline J gene completes it. This chain uses TRBV7-8 with TRBJ2-5, with D maybe TRBD1 (6 bases). Germline CDR1 and CDR2: SGHVS and FQNEAQ. This CDR3 is 15 amino acids long. V dropped 3 bases and J dropped 5 bases, with 16 bases sitting between them. The sequenced part of the CDR3 DNA is TGTGCCAGCAGCTTTGTGGGGGCAGCCGGGGAGACC. Translation gives CASSFVGAAGET. The complete CDR3 reads CASSFVGAAGETQYF.

A note on this clone: The sequenced fragment ends 3 residues before the CDR3 boundary, so the rest is inferred from the germline J gene. The J gene is TRBJ2-2, the V gene TRBV2, with a possible D match to TRBD2 (5 bases). The germline V gene encodes CDR1 SNHLY and CDR2 FYNNEI. The CDR3 totals 14 residues. V was clipped by 7 bases and J by 5 bases, with 14 bases between them. The CDR3 DNA, read in part, is TGTGCCAGCATTGAGGGCGCAAGTACCGGGGAG. It yields the protein CASIEGASTGE. Given in full, the CDR3 is CASIEGASTGELFF.

Of note for this clone: The CDR3 is cut off 3 residues early in the read; its end comes from the germline J gene. This rearrangement joins TRBV7-9 to TRBJ1-2, with a tentative D call TRBD1 (6 bases). The CDR3 runs 13 residues. Germline V gene sequence: CDR1 SEHNR, CDR2 FQNEAQ (reference sequence). The CDR3 spells CASSTGFYNDYTF. Incomplete CDR3 DNA: TGTGCCAGCTCGACAGGATTCTACAATGAC.

On this clone itself: Read data end 3 residues before the CDR3 end; the end is taken from the germline J gene. Other DNA sequences in the same sample also yield this CDR3. J is TRBJ1-1 and V is TRBV4-1; 7 nucleotides match TRBD1. Germline V lookup: CDR1 MGHRA, CDR2 YSYEKL. This CDR3 is built from 15 residues. V lost 0 bases and J lost 1; bases outside the gene matches: 2. The CDR3 DNA, read in part, is TGCGCCAGCAGCCAAGAAGGGACAGCGAACACTGAA. It is translated as CASSQEGTANTE. The CDR3 reads in full as CASSQEGTANTEAFF.

For this clone: The observed sequence ends 3 residues before the CDR3 terminus, with the missing tail filled in from the germline J gene. V and J are TRBV5-1 and TRBJ2-1; tentatively, D is TRBD1 (6 bases). The CDR3 length is 15 residues. The germline V and J ends were trimmed by 0 bases and 3 bases, with 10 bases remaining between them. Germline-derived CDR1 and CDR2 are SGHRS and YFSETQ. CDR3 DNA (partial): TGCGCCAGCAGCTTGGAGTCAGGGGTCTACAATGAG. Its translation: CASSLESGVYNE. The whole CDR3 region reads CASSLESGVYNEQFF.

A remark on this clone: The sequence runs out 3 residues before the end of the CDR3; the remainder is reconstructed from the germline J gene. The rearrangement uses TRBV30 and TRBJ1-1, with D possibly being TRBD1 (5 bases). There are 14 residues in the CDR3. Looked up from germline, CDR1 is GTSNPN and CDR2 is SVGIG (reference sequence). CDR3 residues: CAWSAGVQNLGAFF. CDR3 DNA (partial): TGTGCCTGGAGTGCGGGGGTGCAGAATCTGGGC.

On this clone itself: The read terminates 3 residues before the CDR3 end, so the remaining end is supplied by the germline J gene. J is TRBJ2-3 and V is TRBV19; TRBD2 agrees at 7 bases. Trimming removed 5 bases from V and 6 bases from J; junction bases left unmatched: 8. The CDR3 runs to 14 residues. Germline loops: CDR1 LNHDA, CDR2 SQIVND (reference sequence). The CDR3 region is CASSATSFSDTQYF. The CDR3 DNA, read in part, is TGTGCCAGTAGTGCGACTAGCTTTTCGGATACG. Drawing the rest from reference TRBV19 and TRBJ2-3, the complete variable domain is DGGITQSPKYLFRKEGQNVTLSCEQNLNHDAMYWYRQDPGQGLRLIYYSQIVNDFQKGDIAEGYSVSREKKESFPLTVTSAQKNPTAFYLCASSATSFSDTQYFGPGTRLTVL.

Of note for this clone: The read ends 3 residues early relative to the CDR3; the germline J gene fills the gap. The rearrangement joins TRBV7-9 to TRBJ2-4; 7 bases map to TRBD1. The CDR3 is made up of 13 amino acids. CDR1 is SEHNR and CDR2 is FQNEAQ in the germline V gene (reference sequence). CDR3 bases read: TGTGCCAGCTCTCCGAAGGGGGCATACGGT. Its protein is CASSPKGAYG. The whole CDR3 region reads CASSPKGAYGQYF.

Of note for this clone: The read stops 3 residues short of the end of the CDR3; the missing end is completed from the germline J gene. The rearrangement joins TRBV18 to TRBJ1-3, with 7 bases aligning to TRBD1. Germline V CDR1 and CDR2: KGHSH, LQKENI. CDR3 length equals 15 residues. Trimming at V came to 5 bases and at J to 1 base, leaving 5 bases not matched to a gene. The sequenced part of the CDR3 DNA is TGTGCCAGCTCAGCAACAGGGGATTCTGGAAACACC. Translated, it gives CASSATGDSGNT. The entire CDR3 is CASSATGDSGNTIYF. The entire variable domain, with the rest obtained from reference TRBV18 and TRBJ1-3, is as follows: NAGVMQNPRHLVRRRGQEARLRCSPMKGHSHVYWYRQLPEEGLKFMVYLQKENIIDESGMPKERFSAEFPKEGPSILRIQQVVRGDSAAYFCASSATGDSGNTIYFGEGSWLTVV.

Turning to this clone: The read is 3 residues too short to cover the CDR3 end, so that end is filled in from the germline J gene. This chain joins TRBV6-4 and TRBJ1-5; no clear D. Germline values: CDR1 MRHNA, CDR2 SNTAGT. V shed 8 bases and J shed 8 bases, with 7 bases lying between them. The CDR3 contains 10 residues. Incomplete CDR3 DNA: TGTGCCAGCTCCTCGGAGCCC. Protein: CASSSEP. The whole CDR3 region reads CASSSEPQHF.

On this clone itself: The sequenced fragment ends 3 residues before the CDR3 boundary, so the rest is inferred from the germline J gene. The chain combines TRBV5-4 with TRBJ1-4; unclear D gene. The CDR3 is 15 amino acids. Looked up from germline, CDR1 is SGHNT and CDR2 is YYREEE (reference sequence). V was clipped by 4 bases and J by 0 bases, with 10 bases between them. The CDR3 spells CASSRGGATNEKLFF. CDR3 DNA, as far as it was read: TGTGCCAGCAGCCGCGGCGGTGCAACTAATGAAAAA.

The sequenced CDR3 bases are TGTGCCAGCAGAAGATCGTCAGGGATCGCCGGGGAG. Its translation: CASRRSSGIAGE. The entire CDR3 sequence reads CASRRSSGIAGELFF. This rearrangement joins TRBV7-9 to TRBJ2-2, with a weak D call TRBD1 (5 bases). The read is 3 residues too short to cover the CDR3 end, so that end is filled in from the germline J gene. With 6 bases removed from V and 6 bases from J, the gap between germline ends came to 17 bases. The CDR3 contains 15 residues. In germline, CDR1 is SEHNR, CDR2 FQNEAQ (reference sequence).

Of note for this clone: The read ends 3 residues shy of where the CDR3 ends; the end is completed using the germline J gene. The rearrangement uses TRBV7-2 and TRBJ1-2; no reliable D call. The CDR3 has 15 residues. V gave up 5 bases and J gave up 7 bases, with 20 bases separating them. Germline values: CDR1 SGHTA, CDR2 FQGNSA. Incomplete CDR3 DNA: TGTGCCAGCAGCCCTACGGTTGGTGGTTTTTCTGGC. As protein: CASSPTVGGFSG. The whole CDR3 protein is CASSPTVGGFSGYTF.

For this clone: Read data end 3 residues before the CDR3 end; the end is taken from the germline J gene. V usage is TRBV18 and J usage is TRBJ1-2; weak D call: TRBD1 (5 bases). The V gene lost 3 bases and the J gene lost 4 bases, with 15 bases spanning the gap. CDR1 is KGHSH, CDR2 LQKENI, per germline. CDR3 length: 15 residues. Incomplete CDR3 DNA: TGTGCCAGCTCACCCGGACCTTTGACAGTCTATGGC. Amino acids: CASSPGPLTVYG. The entire CDR3 protein reads CASSPGPLTVYGYTF.

Note on this clone: The read falls 3 residues short of the CDR3 end, and the missing part is taken from the germline J gene. V and J are TRBV2 and TRBJ2-2, with TRBD1 as a possible D gene (6 bases). The germline gives CDR1 SNHLY, CDR2 FYNNEI. The CDR3 runs to 14 residues. The sequenced CDR3 bases are TGTGCCAGCAGGGAGGACAGAGCTAATTCACCG. Translated: CASREDRANSP. The complete CDR3 reads CASREDRANSPLFF.

Notes on this clone: The read halts 3 residues ahead of the CDR3 end, with the missing end drawn from the germline J gene. V usage is TRBV12-5 and J usage is TRBJ1-1; 7 bases are a match to TRBD1. V dropped 1 base and J dropped 6; count of bases not matched to a gene: 5. The CDR3 is made up of 14 amino acids. The germline V gene has CDR1 LGHNT and CDR2 FRNRAP. CDR3 in amino acids: CASGLGQGGSEAFF. CDR3 DNA (partial): TGTGCTAGTGGTTTGGGACAGGGTGGATCTGAA.

Note on this clone: The sequenced fragment ends 3 residues before the CDR3 boundary, so the rest is inferred from the germline J gene. The V and J genes are TRBV29-1 and TRBJ2-5; TRBD2 agrees at 7 bases. The J segment lost 1 base and the V segment lost 4 bases, leaving 6 bases of the junction unmatched. The CDR3 is 14 residues long. Germline CDR1 reads SQVTM; CDR2 reads ANQGSEA. The sequenced part of the CDR3 DNA is TGCAGCGTTGGGGCGAGCGGGGCCCAAGAGACC. Amino acid sequence: CSVGASGAQET. The complete CDR3 protein is CSVGASGAQETQYF. The complete variable domain, with remaining parts taken from reference TRBV29-1 and TRBJ2-5, reads SAVISQKPSRDICQRGTSLTIQCQVDSQVTMMFWYRQQPGQSLTLIATANQGSEATYESGFVIDKFPISRPNLTFSTLTVSNMSPEDSSIYLCSVGASGAQETQYFGPGTRLLVL.

In regard to this clone: The read gets to within 3 residues of the CDR3 end, and the germline J gene fills in the rest. The V and J genes are TRBV6-2 or TRBV6-3 and TRBJ1-1; D perhaps matches TRBD1 (6 bases). The germline gives CDR1 MNHEY, CDR2 SVGEGT. The CDR3 spans 14 residues. Trimming took 6 bases from V and 1 from J, leaving 12 bases between them. CDR3 sequence reads: CASSNRAENTEAFF. The CDR3 DNA, read in part, is TGTGCCAGCAGCAACAGGGCGGAGAACACTGAA.

With respect to this clone: The read ends 3 residues shy of where the CDR3 ends; the end is completed using the germline J gene. The rearrangement links TRBV19 to TRBJ2-1; 7 bases agree with TRBD2. Per the germline V gene, CDR1 is LNHDA and CDR2 is SQIVND (reference sequence). The CDR3 is made up of 13 amino acids. The trim removed 4 bases at V and 3 bases at J, leaving 0 bases unmatched. CDR3: CASSSGGYNEQFF. Incomplete CDR3 DNA: TGTGCCAGTAGTAGCGGGGGCTACAATGAG.

Points on this clone: From the germline J gene comes the end of the CDR3, since the read stops 3 residues before it. The chain couples TRBV5-1 to TRBJ1-2, with 8 bases fitting TRBD1. The germline V gene has CDR1 SGHRS and CDR2 YFSETQ. The CDR3 consists of 14 residues. The CDR3 reads CASSLRTGSDDYTF. The sequenced part of the CDR3 DNA is TGCGCCAGCAGCTTGAGGACAGGGTCGGACGAC.

About this clone itself: The read ends 3 residues shy of where the CDR3 ends; the end is completed using the germline J gene. The genes are TRBV5-5 and TRBJ1-6, with 9 bases fitting TRBD1. Germline lookup yields CDR1 SGHKS and CDR2 YYEKEE (reference sequence). V lost 3 bases and J lost 7; bases outside the gene matches: 5. The CDR3 is 15 amino acids. This CDR3 is CASSSTGGANSPLHF. Partial CDR3 DNA: TGTGCCAGCAGCTCGACAGGGGGTGCCAATTCACCC.

About this clone: The read halts 3 residues ahead of the CDR3 end, with the missing end drawn from the germline J gene. V is TRBV18 and J is TRBJ2-7; unclear D gene. CDR1 is KGHSH and CDR2 is LQKENI in the germline V gene. Trimming cost V 2 bases and J 4 bases, with 15 bases left between them. The CDR3 totals 15 residues. The part of the CDR3 DNA that was read is TGTGCCAGCTCACCAGGCCTTCGAGAGATGTACGAG. Amino acid sequence: CASSPGLREMYE. The whole CDR3 protein is CASSPGLREMYEQYF.